The entry below gives a single T cell receptor beta chain sequence along with its context. Its cognate antigen is unknown. TCRdb ran MiXCR on the RT-PCR reads and lists one entry per CDR3 protein. Among 700,000 to 800,000 distinct CDR3 sequences listed, approximately 17% were seen once. The entry originates in a study of response to subunit inactivated influenza vaccine. Broader study findings: Authors suggested that a seasonal influenza vaccination recruits few new T cells each time.

There are 12 residues in the CDR3. CDR1 and CDR2 from the germline V gene are MNHNS and SASEGT. V shed 6 bases and J 7 bases; nucleotides not matched to a gene: 3. Sequenced material: PBMCs from blood, taken less than 6 days after vaccination. This clonotype was sampled from a man aged 50-60 years who received an inactivated influenza vaccine. The V call is TRBV6-1, the J call TRBJ2-7; the match to TRBD1 covers 10 bases. The CDR3 coding sequence is TGTGCCAGCAGGACAGGGGGCTGGGAGCAGTACTTC. Amino acid sequence: CASRTGGWEQYF.